The present T cell receptor beta chain was sequenced within a study of PD-1 blockade in classical Hodgkin lymphoma. This CDR3 spans 11 amino acids. Germline V lookup: CDR1 SGHNT, CDR2 YYREEE (reference sequence). This clone qualifies as medium-sized. Assay: immunoSEQ multiplex PCR; the TCRdb copy retains only in-frame clones and omits some. The sample contains 4,500 or so clones, approximately 70% of which appear only once. Regarding time point: cycle 4 day 1 (C4D1), after less than 7 weeks of nivolumab. Every single patient, without exception, relapsed after autologous stem cell transplantation, and brentuximab vedotin exposure varied. After PBMCs were thawed, their CD8+ T cells were isolated by magnetic negative selection.

The source was CD8+ T cells from blood, collected before the fourth cycle of nivolumab. V usage is TRBV5-4 and J usage is TRBJ1-2; D not resolved. This clonotype originated in a human donor with classical Hodgkin lymphoma. The CDR3 DNA sequence: TGTCTAGGGCAAGGGTCGGGTGGCTACACCTTC. Translation: CLGQGSGGYTF.